Presented here are 10 T cell receptor beta chains from one specimen sequenced in a study of OX40 agonist ivuxolimab in advanced cancers. Data came from immunoSEQ multiplex PCR; TCRdb stores just in-frame clones and leaves some out. There are around 140,000 clones in the sample; about nine tenths occur only once, and 0.9% to 1.2% lies in the top ten. Specimen: CD4+ or CD8+ T cells sorted from blood, collected in a trial of the OX40 agonist ivuxolimab. These receptors were collected from an adult with an advanced solid tumor such as melanoma, head and neck, liver or kidney cancer.

The CDR3 nucleotides are TGTGCCAGCAGATGGGACAGCAAGAGCTCCTACGAGCAGTACTTC. This gives the protein CASRWDSKSSYEQYF. The chain carries TRBV2 and TRBJ2-7, with 7 bases that match TRBD1. The ends lost 6 bases at V and 0 bases at J; junction bases unmatched: 8. The CDR3 sequence is 15 residues long. CDR1 is SNHLY and CDR2 is FYNNEI in the germline V gene.

The V gene is TRBV5-1, the J gene TRBJ2-5; 7 bases line up with TRBD1. Germline CDR1 SGHRS, CDR2 YFSETQ. CDR3 size: 14 residues. J was trimmed by 3 bases and V by 2 bases; bases with no gene match: 4. CDR3 loop: CASSFLGGKETQYF. Written as DNA, the CDR3 is TGCGCCAGCAGCTTTCTAGGGGGCAAAGAGACCCAGTACTTC.

The chain joins TRBV28 to TRBJ1-5, with 7 bases identical to TRBD1. J gave up 0 bases and V 6 bases, and 2 bases lay outside the gene matches. The CDR3 has 14 amino acids. The germline gives CDR1 MDHEN, CDR2 SYDVKM. The CDR3 DNA reads as TGTGCCAGCAGACAGGGGCATAGCAATCAGCCCCAGCATTTT. The encoded protein is CASRQGHSNQPQHF.

This clone was seen a few times. This rearrangement joins TRBV2 to TRBJ2-3; no clear D gene. Trimming took 5 bases from V and 4 from J, leaving 10 bases between them. Germline loops: CDR1 SNHLY, CDR2 FYNNEI. This CDR3 is built from 13 residues. Written as DNA, the CDR3 is TGTGCCAGCAGTTCGGATATGCCAGATACGCAGTATTTT. Amino acids: CASSSDMPDTQYF. Full variable domain (outside the CDR3, taken from reference TRBV2 and TRBJ2-3): EPEVTQTPSHQVTQMGQEVILRCVPISNHLYFYWYRQILGQKVEFLVSFYNNEISEKSEIFDDQFSVERPDGSNFTLKIRSTKLEDSAMYFCASSSDMPDTQYFGPGTRLTVL.

The genes are TRBV5-1 and TRBJ1-1, with no clear D. The V gene's germline CDR1 is SGHRS and CDR2 YFSETQ. Trimming took 0 bases from V and 1 from J, leaving 7 bases between them. The CDR3 is made up of 14 amino acids. CDR3 in amino acids: CASSLVSGNTEAFF. The CDR3 DNA follows: TGCGCCAGCAGCTTGGTTAGTGGGAACACTGAAGCTTTCTTT.

V is TRBV14 and J is TRBJ2-3; 13 positions agree with TRBD2. The CDR3 totals 16 residues. CDR1 and CDR2 from the germline V gene are SGHDN and FVKESK. V shed 3 bases and J 6 bases; nucleotides not matched to a gene: 6. For the CDR3, the DNA is TGTGCCAGCAGCCACCGACTAGCGGGAGGATTGGATACGCAGTATTTT. Translating gives CASSHRLAGGLDTQYF. Combining the CDR3 with reference TRBV14 and TRBJ2-3 gives the whole variable domain EAGVTQFPSHSVIEKGQTVTLRCDPISGHDNLYWYRRVMGKEIKFLLHFVKESKQDESGMPNNRFLAERTGGTYSTLKVQPAELEDSGVYFCASSHRLAGGLDTQYFGPGTRLTVL.

The CDR3: CASRNTGGNGYTF. The DNA of the CDR3 is TGTGCCAGTAGAAATACAGGGGGCAATGGCTACACCTTC. The chain employs TRBV19 and TRBJ1-2; 9 nucleotides line up with TRBD1. The length of the CDR3 is 13 residues. CDR1 and CDR2 (germline): LNHDA, SQIVND (reference sequence). J lost 6 bases, V lost 6 bases, and 5 bases had no gene match.

The chain employs TRBV7-2 and TRBJ2-5; D not resolved. The CDR3 is 13 residues long. Germline V CDR1 and CDR2: SGHTA, FQGNSA. Trimming shortened V by 3 bases and J by 1 base, and 6 bases separated the two germline ends. The CDR3 region is CASSFPGQETQYF. In nucleotides, the CDR3 is TGTGCCAGCAGCTTTCCAGGCCAAGAGACCCAGTACTTC. Variable domain in full (rest from reference TRBV7-2 and TRBJ2-5): GAGVSQSPSNKVTEKGKDVELRCDPISGHTALYWYRQSLGQGLEFLIYFQGNSAPDKSGLPSDRFSAERTGGSVSTLTIQRTQQEDSAVYLCASSFPGQETQYFGPGTRLLVL.

The CDR3 nucleotides are TGTGCCAGTAGCCCCGGACAGGTCAGGAACGAGCAGTACTTC. Its protein is CASSPGQVRNEQYF. The J gene is TRBJ2-7, the V gene TRBV19; 7 nucleotides align to TRBD1. The CDR3 runs 14 residues. Per germline, CDR1 LNHDA and CDR2 SQIVND (reference sequence). The J segment lost 5 bases and the V segment lost 6 bases, leaving 10 bases of the junction unmatched.

The CDR3: CASSAASGRADYEQYF. The CDR3 DNA sequence: TGTGCCAGCAGTGCCGCTAGCGGGAGGGCAGATTACGAGCAGTACTTC. The chain joins TRBV27 to TRBJ2-7; 12 bases align to TRBD2. The CDR3 consists of 16 residues. Germline loops: CDR1 MNHEY, CDR2 SMNVEV (reference sequence). J gave up 4 bases and V 5 bases, and 9 bases lay outside the gene matches.